In this sample, the clone carrying this T cell receptor beta chain turned up many times. TCRdb redid the calling of the RACE reads with MiXCR, one entry per CDR3 protein. The sample holds around 380,000 distinct CDR3 sequences, roughly 4.8% seen once. Germline V lookup: CDR1 LGHDT, CDR2 YNNKEL (reference sequence). V was trimmed by 5 bases and J by 0 bases, leaving 11 bases between them. CDR3 length: 15 residues. This sample was included in a study of human T cells and chemical hapten exposure. Across the study: Diphenylcyclopropenone was administered weekly to the scalp of patients throughout the roughly 22-week study.

The sample's time point: patch test 1, 2 weeks after DPC sensitization. Documented treatment: therapeutic diphenylcyclopropenone sensitization with weekly scalp DPC. The chain is built from TRBV3-1 and TRBJ2-1; D might be TRBD2 (6 bases). The sample was whole blood, taken in connection with sensitization to the hapten diphenylcyclopropenone (DPC). The receptor's source is a woman aged 50 to 60 with alopecia areata. Some clones in this sample may be carry-over from other donors' samples. Here the CDR3 DNA reads TGTGCCAGCAGCAGGAAGACTAGCTCCTACAATGAGCAGTTCTTC. It is translated as CASSRKTSSYNEQFF.